Below are 14 T cell receptor beta chains sequenced from a single sample in a study of T cell responses to AZD1222 COVID-19 vaccine. The data were produced by immunoSEQ multiplex PCR, yet TCRdb's version contains in-frame clones alone and is incomplete. The sample consists of about 150,000 clones, over 85% of them appearing once. The source was peripheral blood, collected on day 0 of AZD1222 vaccination. These receptors all come from an adult in good health.

The sample holds one count of this clone. The chain links TRBV14 to TRBJ2-1; unclear D gene. Germline loops: CDR1 SGHDN, CDR2 FVKESK. V gave up 4 bases and J gave up 3 bases, with 4 bases separating them. The CDR3 is 12 amino acids. The CDR3: CASSPDYNEQFF. CDR3 DNA: TGTGCCAGCAGCCCGGACTACAATGAGCAGTTCTTC.

V and J are TRBV10-3 and TRBJ1-6, with D perhaps TRBD1 (5 bases). From germline, CDR1 is ENHRY and CDR2 SYGVKD. This CDR3 is 17 amino acids long. V dropped 4 bases and J dropped 0 bases, with 13 bases sitting between them. CDR3 sequence: CAISGDPAGSYNSPLHF. CDR3 DNA sequence: TGTGCCATCAGTGGGGACCCGGCGGGCTCCTATAATTCACCCCTCCACTTT.

V gene TRBV6-5 combines with J gene TRBJ1-2; no reliable D call. V shed 5 bases and J shed 2 bases, with 15 bases lying between them. Germline V gives CDR1 MNHEY, CDR2 SVGAGI. This CDR3 spans 15 amino acids. CDR3 residues: CASSPGFQTNYGYTF. In DNA, the CDR3 is TGTGCCAGCAGTCCCGGCTTTCAGACAAACTATGGCTACACCTTC.

This clone has just one count. The sample carries other DNA sequences with the same CDR3. The CDR3 region is CASSIGEGNYEQYF. For the CDR3, the DNA is TGTGCCAGTAGTATAGGGGAGGGGAACTACGAGCAGTACTTC. V and J are TRBV19 and TRBJ2-7, with 7 bases fitting TRBD2. This CDR3 is built from 14 residues. V shed 1 base, J shed 3 bases, and the junction held 3 bases outside the gene matches. Germline V gene sequence: CDR1 LNHDA, CDR2 SQIVND (reference sequence).

The chain couples TRBV24-1 to TRBJ2-3; TRBD2 is a possible D gene (6 bases). Looked up from germline, CDR1 is KGHDR and CDR2 is SFDVKD. Trimming took off 4 bases at V and 11 bases at J, with 15 bases between the two ends. The CDR3 loop spans 13 amino acids. The chain's CDR3 is CATSDSYSEGQYF. The CDR3 coding sequence is TGTGCCACCAGTGACTCCTATTCGGAGGGGCAGTATTTT.

The V call is TRBV14, the J call TRBJ1-5; D perhaps matches TRBD1 (5 bases). CDR3 length equals 18 residues. V lost 1 base, J lost 1 base, and 17 bases lay in between. CDR1 and CDR2 (germline): SGHDN, FVKESK. The CDR3: CASSQVNFGTESNQPQHF. For the CDR3, the DNA is TGTGCCAGCAGCCAAGTCAACTTCGGGACGGAGAGCAATCAGCCCCAGCATTTT. Complete variable domain (other parts from reference TRBV14 and TRBJ1-5): EAGVTQFPSHSVIEKGQTVTLRCDPISGHDNLYWYRRVMGKEIKFLLHFVKESKQDESGMPNNRFLAERTGGTYSTLKVQPAELEDSGVYFCASSQVNFGTESNQPQHFGDGTRLSIL.

The genes are TRBV27 and TRBJ2-7; 9 nucleotides agree with TRBD1. The CDR3 runs to 13 residues. The V gene end was trimmed by 3 bases and the J gene end by 5 bases; junction bases not matched to a gene: 2. CDR1 is MNHEY and CDR2 is SMNVEV in the germline V gene (reference sequence). CDR3 DNA: TGTGCCAGCAGTTTGGACAGGGGAAACGAGCAGTACTTC. Protein: CASSLDRGNEQYF.

This rearrangement joins TRBV10-3 to TRBJ1-2; D not resolved. Trimming removed 4 bases at V and 6 bases at J, with 12 bases between. The germline V gene encodes CDR1 ENHRY and CDR2 SYGVKD. The CDR3 spans 13 residues. The CDR3 region has the DNA TGTGCCATCAGTGGGGGTCAGGCAAATGGCTACACCTTC. This codes for CAISGGQANGYTF.

The genes are TRBV5-4 and TRBJ2-7; tentative D call: TRBD2 (6 bases). Germline CDR1 and CDR2: SGHNT and YYREEE (reference sequence). This CDR3 has 15 residues. Trimming stripped 3 bases from V and 0 bases from J, with 13 bases between. CDR3 bases: TGTGCCAGCAGCTGGGGCGGGGTCGTCTCCTACGAGCAGTACTTC. Translating gives CASSWGGVVSYEQYF.

The CDR3 region is CSVVREHQETQYF. CDR3 in DNA: TGCAGCGTTGTGAGGGAACACCAAGAGACCCAGTACTTC. The genes are TRBV29-1 and TRBJ2-5, with TRBD2 as a possible D gene (5 bases). The CDR3 is made up of 13 amino acids. Between the trimmed V and J ends, which lost 4 bases and 0 bases, there was a span of 9 bases. The germline V gene encodes CDR1 SQVTM and CDR2 ANQGSEA.

The chain links TRBV18 to TRBJ2-7; D call uncertain. Germline assignment: CDR1 KGHSH and CDR2 LQKENI. The CDR3 runs 13 residues. Trimming stripped 2 bases from V and 9 bases from J, with 14 bases between. This CDR3 reads CASSPGTAGAQYF. Here the CDR3 DNA reads TGTGCCAGCTCACCAGGAACGGCAGGTGCGCAGTACTTC.

J is TRBJ2-5 and V is TRBV7-9; D may correspond to TRBD1 or TRBD2 (5 bases each). CDR3 length equals 15 residues. Germline V CDR1 and CDR2: SEHNR, FQNEAQ (reference sequence). V lost 2 bases, J lost 5 bases, and 15 bases lay in between. The CDR3 reads CASSLYGTFGETQYF. The CDR3 DNA reads TGTGCCAGCAGCTTATATGGGACCTTTGGGGAGACCCAGTACTTC.

The CDR3 here is CASSVGTGRGNEQYF. DNA of the CDR3: TGTGCCAGCAGCGTAGGGACAGGGCGCGGGAACGAGCAGTACTTC. The chain combines TRBV9 with TRBJ2-7, with 8 positions matching TRBD1. Germline V CDR1 and CDR2: SGDLS, YYNGEE. This CDR3 is 15 amino acids long. Trimming at V came to 0 bases and at J to 5 bases, leaving 7 bases not matched to a gene. Filled out from reference TRBV9 and TRBJ2-7, the complete variable domain reads DSGVTQTPKHLITATGQRVTLRCSPRSGDLSVYWYQQSLDQGLQFLIQYYNGEERAKGNILERFSAQQFPDLHSELNLSSLELGDSALYFCASSVGTGRGNEQYFGPGTRLTVT.

The chain carries TRBV3-1 (or the pseudogene TRBV3-2) and TRBJ2-3; TRBD2 matches 11 bases. V lost 4 bases and J lost 6; bases outside the gene matches: 12. The CDR3 is 17 amino acids. CDR1 is LGHDT and CDR2 is YNNKEL in the germline V gene (reference sequence). In DNA form, the CDR3 reads TGTGCCAGCAGCCGTGGACTAGCGGGTAGTACGGGCGATACGCAGTATTTT. Translating it yields CASSRGLAGSTGDTQYF.